This TCR beta chain comes out of a study of blood T cells in healthy people across ages. This CDR3 has 17 residues. Germline V gives CDR1 MGHRA, CDR2 YSYEKL. V dropped 4 bases and J dropped 0 bases, with 16 bases sitting between them. Primers used in a second PCR of roughly 6 to 12 cycles were a sample-barcoded 5' primer and a J-beta primer mix. Using its own MiXCR run on the 5' RACE reads, TCRdb lists one record per CDR3 protein. The sample lists about 1.8 million distinct CDR3 sequences; roughly 50% were seen once. This TCR came from a woman in her thirties or forties in good health. This sequence joins TRBV4-1 and TRBJ2-1; a weak D match, TRBD2 (6 bases). The sample was blood. The CDR3 DNA reads as TGCGCCAGCAGCCCGTCCGGACTACTTAGCTCCTACAATGAGCAGTTCTTC. This translates into CASSPSGLLSSYNEQFF.